Presented here are 32 T cell receptor beta chains from one specimen sequenced in a study of T-cell reconstitution after alpha-beta-depleted transplantation in children. This sample's TCRbeta library carried unique molecular identifier barcodes. In TCRdb, the PCR reads were re-called with MiXCR into one record per CDR3 protein. Of fewer than 750,000 distinct CDR3 sequences listed, roughly 27% are singletons. The sequencing here drew on PBMCs, taken before TCRalphabeta/CD19-depleted stem cell transplant. Receptors originate from a boy in the first two years of life with Wiskott-Aldrich syndrome, due to receive a stem cell transplant.

The chain has TRBV9 and TRBJ2-7; tentative D call: TRBD1 (5 bases). Looked up from germline, CDR1 is SGDLS and CDR2 is YYNGEE. Trimming removed 0 bases from V and 6 bases from J, with 16 bases in between. The CDR3 spans 15 residues. The DNA for the CDR3 is TGTGCCAGCAGCGTAGCTTGGGGCATGGTCTCCGAGCAGTACTTC. It translates to CASSVAWGMVSEQYF.

The chain joins TRBV10-3 to TRBJ2-6; 11 bases align to TRBD1. Germline-derived CDR1 and CDR2 are ENHRY and SYGVKD. Trimming cost V 10 bases and J 1 base; bases outside gene matches: 12. CDR3 size: 18 residues. The CDR3 nucleotides are TGTGCCACCTCCGGACAGGGGGCTATAGGATCTGGGGCCAACGTCCTGACTTTC. Its protein is CATSGQGAIGSGANVLTF.

This clonotype was seen a few times. The chain uses TRBV27 and TRBJ2-2; perhaps TRBD1 as D (6 bases). Trimming shortened V by 5 bases and J by 2 bases, and 21 bases separated the two germline ends. The germline CDR1 and CDR2 sequences are MNHEY and SMNVEV (reference sequence). This CDR3 has 18 residues. The DNA for the CDR3 is TGTGCCAGCAGTAAGCTCAGGGGTCCCGTACTTAACACCGGGGAGCTGTTTTTT. Amino acid sequence: CASSKLRGPVLNTGELFF.

V gene TRBV20-1 combines with J gene TRBJ2-1; 7 bases line up with TRBD2. The trim removed 3 bases at V and 1 base at J, leaving 6 bases unmatched. The CDR3 loop spans 15 amino acids. Per the germline V gene, CDR1 is DFQATT and CDR2 is SNEGSKA (reference sequence). Here the CDR3 DNA reads TGCAGTGCTAGTCCGTGGACTAGATCCTACAATGAGCAGTTCTTC. Its protein product is CSASPWTRSYNEQFF.

There are a few counts of this clonotype. J is TRBJ2-1 and V is TRBV20-1; 8 nucleotides match TRBD2. The CDR3 runs to 14 residues. V dropped 6 bases and J dropped 4; count of bases not matched to a gene: 8. CDR1 and CDR2 (germline): DFQATT, SNEGSKA (reference sequence). The CDR3 DNA reads as TGCAGTGCACCCCATAGCGGGAAGTACAATGAGCAGTTCTTC. It is translated as CSAPHSGKYNEQFF.

This clonotype was seen a few times. The chain recombines TRBV27 with TRBJ2-1; 9 nucleotides match TRBD1. From germline, CDR1 is MNHEY and CDR2 SMNVEV (reference sequence). This CDR3 has 15 residues. Trimming took 5 bases from V and 4 from J; bases not matched to a gene: 6. CDR3 sequence: CASSNSQGAYNEQFF. CDR3 bases: TGTGCCAGCAGTAACTCACAGGGGGCTTACAATGAGCAGTTCTTC.

There are a few counts of this clonotype. The chain couples TRBV5-1 to TRBJ2-5, with 9 bases matching TRBD2. This CDR3 spans 14 amino acids. Germline assignment: CDR1 SGHRS and CDR2 YFSETQ. J was trimmed by 2 bases and V by 5 bases; bases with no gene match: 4. Written as DNA, the CDR3 is TGCGCCAGCAGGGGGCTAGCGGGACAAGAGACCCAGTACTTC. This codes for CASRGLAGQETQYF.

The chain employs TRBV10-2 and TRBJ2-1; the match to TRBD2 covers 8 bases. After removal of 5 bases from V and 0 bases from J, the junction contained 3 bases not matched to a gene. Germline CDR1 WSHSY, CDR2 SAAADI. This CDR3 spans 15 amino acids. CDR3 sequence reads: CASSNSGISYNEQFF. DNA for the CDR3: TGCGCCAGCAGTAATAGCGGGATCTCCTACAATGAGCAGTTCTTC.

This clonotype was picked up many times. At one of its ends the junction is not consistent with the germline gene, which may arise from a read error. The V and J genes are TRBV5-1 and TRBJ2-3; unclear D gene. The CDR3 is 13 residues long. Germline V gene data show CDR1 as SGHRS and CDR2 as YFSETQ. The CDR3 DNA reads as TGTGCCAGCAGTTTGGTGGGCCCGGATACGCAGTATTTT. Translated, it gives CASSLVGPDTQYF. Based on the CDR3 plus reference TRBV5-1 and TRBJ2-3, the full variable domain is KAGVTQTPRYLIKTRGQQVTLSCSPISGHRSVSWYQQTPGQGLQFLFEYFSETQRNKGNFPGRFSGRQFSNSRSEMNVSTLELGDSALYLCASSLVGPDTQYFGPGTRLTVL.

This clonotype was recorded a few times. This sequence joins TRBV5-4 and TRBJ2-1; D is uncertain. The CDR3 sequence is 13 residues long. The germline V gene encodes CDR1 SGHNT and CDR2 YYREEE (reference sequence). V shed 2 bases and J shed 2 bases, with 5 bases lying between them. CDR3 sequence: CASSFQPYNEQFF. The CDR3 region has the DNA TGTGCCAGCAGCTTCCAGCCCTACAATGAGCAGTTCTTC.

The chain uses TRBV6-1 and TRBJ2-5; D gene unclear. Between the trimmed V and J ends, which lost 6 bases and 3 bases, there was a span of 20 bases. This CDR3 region has 16 residues. In germline, CDR1 is MNHNS, CDR2 SASEGT. CDR3 nucleotides: TGTGCCAGCAGACTGGGCGTGAGGTCAACCGAAGAGACCCAGTACTTC. Protein: CASRLGVRSTEETQYF.

This clonotype has only a few counts. The V and J genes are TRBV10-3 and TRBJ2-7; maybe TRBD2 (6 bases). The CDR3 has 12 residues. The V end was cut by 2 bases, the J end by 5 bases, with 7 bases between. CDR1 ENHRY and CDR2 SYGVKD come from the germline V gene. CDR3 in amino acids: CAISEGGNEQYF. CDR3 sequence (DNA): TGTGCCATCAGTGAGGGAGGGAACGAGCAGTACTTC.

This rearrangement joins TRBV12-3 or TRBV12-4 to TRBJ1-5, with D possibly TRBD1 on 5 matching bases. V was clipped by 7 bases and J by 7 bases, with 20 bases between them. The CDR3 has 15 amino acids. The CDR3 DNA reads as TGTGCCAGCACCCAATTGGCAGGGTTCGGCCAGCCCCAGCATTTT. Translation: CASTQLAGFGQPQHF.

This clonotype occurred a few times. V gene TRBV5-1 combines with J gene TRBJ2-1; D possibly corresponds to TRBD2 (6 bases). From germline, CDR1 is SGHRS and CDR2 YFSETQ. This CDR3 region has 19 residues. Trimming removed 1 base at V and 6 bases at J, with 26 bases between. This CDR3 reads CASSLRFSGAGPYPNEQFF. CDR3 DNA: TGCGCCAGCAGCTTGAGATTTTCGGGAGCGGGCCCCTACCCCAATGAGCAGTTCTTC.

This chain uses TRBV6-1 with TRBJ2-7; 12 bases align to TRBD2. The J segment lost 4 bases and the V segment lost 6 bases, leaving 7 bases of the junction unmatched. Germline V lookup: CDR1 MNHNS, CDR2 SASEGT. This CDR3 comprises 15 residues. The CDR3 sequence: CASRATSGRLYEQYF. CDR3 bases: TGTGCCAGCAGGGCAACTAGCGGGAGGTTGTACGAGCAGTACTTC.

The J gene is TRBJ2-1, the V gene TRBV24-1; 10 bases match TRBD2. This CDR3 has 18 residues. The ends lost 3 bases at V and 0 bases at J; junction bases unmatched: 7. Germline loops: CDR1 KGHDR, CDR2 SFDVKD. The CDR3 loop reads CATSDTSGRAHSYNEQFF. CDR3 in DNA: TGTGCCACCAGTGATACGAGCGGGAGGGCCCACTCCTACAATGAGCAGTTCTTC.

V gene TRBV2 combines with J gene TRBJ2-1; TRBD2 agrees at 8 bases. V was clipped by 5 bases and J by 5 bases; unmatched bases: 2. Germline V gene data show CDR1 as SNHLY and CDR2 as FYNNEI. The CDR3 has 13 residues. In DNA form, the CDR3 reads TGTGCCAGCAGTATACTAGCGGACAATGAGCAGTTCTTC. Protein product: CASSILADNEQFF.

The rearrangement uses TRBV20-1 and TRBJ2-1; D not resolved. Germline CDR1 reads DFQATT; CDR2 reads SNEGSKA (reference sequence). The CDR3 contains 11 residues. V was shortened by 6 bases and J by 4 bases, with 7 bases between the two germline ends. The CDR3 region is CSAVGYNEQFF. The CDR3 bases are TGCAGTGCCGTGGGATACAATGAGCAGTTCTTC.

J is TRBJ2-5 and V is TRBV27, with D perhaps matching TRBD2 (5 bases). This CDR3 has 14 amino acids. Germline V gene sequence: CDR1 MNHEY, CDR2 SMNVEV (reference sequence). The V gene lost 10 bases and the J gene lost 5 bases, with 20 bases spanning the gap. CDR3 in DNA: TGTGCCACCCAGGCGGGTGTAGGCTCGGAGACCCAGTACTTC. Protein sequence: CATQAGVGSETQYF.

The V call is TRBV5-1, the J call TRBJ1-1; no definite D call. The CDR3 consists of 15 residues. Germline V gene data show CDR1 as SGHRS and CDR2 as YFSETQ. V was clipped by 5 bases and J by 0 bases, with 14 bases between them. CDR3 nucleotides: TGCGCCAGCAGGGATGGAGTGCGCATGAACACTGAAGCTTTCTTT. As protein: CASRDGVRMNTEAFF.

The rearrangement joins TRBV5-1 to TRBJ2-3; the D call may be TRBD1 or TRBD2 (5 bases each). Germline V gene sequence: CDR1 SGHRS, CDR2 YFSETQ. Trimming took 4 bases from V and 1 from J, leaving 13 bases between them. This CDR3 contains 15 residues. CDR3 loop: CASSRGTQRTDTQYF. CDR3 nucleotides: TGCGCCAGCAGCCGAGGGACCCAACGCACAGATACGCAGTATTTT.

CDR3 nucleotide sequence: TGTGCCAGCTCACCTCTGCCAGGGGGCGCCGGAAACACCATATATTTT. Translated: CASSPLPGGAGNTIYF. The chain combines TRBV18 with TRBJ1-3, with 8 bases fitting TRBD1. Trimming took 3 bases from V and 4 from J; bases not matched to a gene: 8. The germline V gene has CDR1 KGHSH and CDR2 LQKENI. This CDR3 is 16 amino acids long.

This rearrangement joins TRBV28 to TRBJ2-7; D is perhaps TRBD1 (6 bases). With 3 bases removed from V and 2 bases from J, the gap between germline ends came to 11 bases. The CDR3 has 14 amino acids. The germline V gene encodes CDR1 MDHEN and CDR2 SYDVKM. CDR3 sequence reads: CASSFDRTPYEQYF. CDR3 DNA sequence: TGTGCCAGCAGTTTCGACAGGACCCCCTACGAGCAGTACTTC.

The chain has TRBV11-2 and TRBJ2-5; a weak D match, TRBD2 (6 bases). The V and J ends lost 3 bases and 5 bases respectively, with 10 bases between them. This CDR3 has 13 residues. Germline V lookup: CDR1 SGHAT, CDR2 FQNNGV. In nucleotides, the CDR3 is TGTGCCAGCAGCTTTAAAGGGAGGGAGACCCAGTACTTC. It is translated as CASSFKGRETQYF.

There are a few counts of this clonotype. The CDR3: CASSSQEQYF. The CDR3 nucleotides read TGTGCCAGCAGCTCGCAGGAGCAGTACTTC. This chain joins TRBV11-2 and TRBJ2-7; D is ambiguous. There are 10 residues in the CDR3. Germline loops: CDR1 SGHAT, CDR2 FQNNGV. The V end lost 4 bases, the J end lost 7 bases, and 5 bases lay between the germline ends.

V is TRBV28 and J is TRBJ1-6; tentative D call: TRBD1 (5 bases). CDR3 length: 15 residues. CDR1 MDHEN and CDR2 SYDVKM come from the germline V gene. Trimming shortened V by 1 base and J by 7 bases, and 11 bases separated the two germline ends. CDR3 nucleotide sequence: TGTGCCAGCAGTTTATTGGGAGGGGTCAATTCACCCCTCCACTTT. It yields the protein CASSLLGGVNSPLHF. The full variable domain, rest sourced from reference TRBV28 and TRBJ1-6, is DVKVTQSSRYLVKRTGEKVFLECVQDMDHENMFWYRQDPGLGLRLIYFSYDVKMKEKGDIPEGYSVSREKKERFSLILESASTNQTSMYLCASSLLGGVNSPLHFGNGTRLTVT.

The sample holds a few counts of this clonotype. The chain combines TRBV20-1 with TRBJ2-1; no firm D call. The CDR3 is made up of 11 amino acids. Germline V gives CDR1 DFQATT, CDR2 SNEGSKA (reference sequence). The V end was cut by 4 bases, the J end by 3 bases, with 4 bases between. This CDR3 reads CSATHYNEQFF. The CDR3 DNA follows: TGCAGTGCTACCCACTACAATGAGCAGTTCTTC.

This clonotype was seen a handful of times. This chain joins TRBV5-1 and TRBJ2-1; D perhaps matches TRBD1 (6 bases). The germline CDR1 and CDR2 sequences are SGHRS and YFSETQ. V gave up 0 bases and J gave up 6 bases, with 16 bases separating them. The CDR3 sequence is 16 residues long. In DNA, the CDR3 is TGCGCCAGCAGCTTGGCCGGCAGGGGATTTAGCAATGAGCAGTTCTTC. Amino acids: CASSLAGRGFSNEQFF.

This clonotype was observed a few times. The rearrangement links TRBV7-2 to TRBJ2-1; 8 positions agree with TRBD2. Germline CDR1 is SGHTA and CDR2 is FQGNSA. This CDR3 region has 15 residues. V shed 6 bases and J 5 bases; nucleotides not matched to a gene: 9. The CDR3 nucleotides read TGTGCCAGCAGTTCCAGGGTAGCGGGGAACAATGAGCAGTTCTTC. Translated, it gives CASSSRVAGNNEQFF.

The chain is built from TRBV12-3 or TRBV12-4 and TRBJ2-1; TRBD2 matches 13 bases. V gave up 6 bases and J gave up 8 bases; unmatched junction bases: 13. CDR3 length equals 17 residues. CDR3 bases: TGTGCCAGCAGCCCGGGTGGGGGGACTAGCGGGAAAGATGAGCAGTTCTTC. Translated: CASSPGGGTSGKDEQFF.

V is TRBV4-2 and J is TRBJ2-1, with a possible D match to TRBD1 (6 bases). Germline loops: CDR1 LGHNA, CDR2 YNFKEQ. CDR3 length equals 16 residues. V was trimmed by 0 bases and J by 1 base, leaving 10 bases between them. The CDR3 loop is CASSQEGGPSYNEQFF. The CDR3 DNA reads as TGTGCCAGCAGCCAAGAAGGGGGTCCGTCCTACAATGAGCAGTTCTTC.

The V gene is TRBV5-1, the J gene TRBJ2-3; 7 bases fit TRBD1. This CDR3 spans 15 amino acids. Per the germline V gene, CDR1 is SGHRS and CDR2 is YFSETQ. The V gene end was trimmed by 3 bases and the J gene end by 6 bases; junction bases not matched to a gene: 10. This chain's CDR3 is CASSSLTGFWDTQYF. The CDR3 nucleotides are TGCGCCAGCAGCTCTCTGACAGGGTTTTGGGATACGCAGTATTTT. Full variable domain (rest looked up from reference TRBV5-1 and TRBJ2-3): KAGVTQTPRYLIKTRGQQVTLSCSPISGHRSVSWYQQTPGQGLQFLFEYFSETQRNKGNFPGRFSGRQFSNSRSEMNVSTLELGDSALYLCASSSLTGFWDTQYFGPGTRLTVL.